Presented here are 23 T cell receptor beta chains from one specimen sequenced in a study of beta chain features in type 1 diabetes. Reverse transcription of all isolated RNA meant that expressed TCRB transcripts were sequenced. TCRdb keeps only in-frame clones here, not all; method: immunoSEQ multiplex PCR. The sample yields hundreds of thousands of clones, over 11% seen once. The sample was naive CD4+ T cells from blood. The receptors come from a man aged 25-45 years in good health.

This rearrangement joins TRBV9 to TRBJ1-5, with TRBD1 matching over 12 bases. The CDR3 has 14 residues. With 4 bases clipped from V and 8 bases from J, the junction kept 4 bases outside the gene matches. The V gene's germline CDR1 is SGDLS and CDR2 YYNGEE. CDR3 sequence reads: CASSTGTGGEPQHF. In nucleotides, the CDR3 is TGTGCCAGCAGCACCGGGACAGGGGGCGAGCCCCAGCATTTT.

This clone was seen more than once but under ten times. The rearrangement uses TRBV18 and TRBJ1-2; D remains unclear. Trimming left V 2 bases short and J 4 bases short, with 11 bases between. Germline V CDR1 and CDR2: KGHSH, LQKENI. CDR3 length equals 14 residues. CDR3 in amino acids: CASSPSRVSYGYTF. The CDR3 nucleotides are TGTGCCAGCTCACCATCCCGGGTATCCTATGGCTACACCTTC.

This chain connects TRBV4-3 to TRBJ2-1, with D tentatively TRBD2 (5 bases). V lost 1 base and J 9 bases, leaving 10 bases between the germline ends. Per the germline V gene, CDR1 is LGHNA and CDR2 is YSLEER. This CDR3 has 13 residues. The CDR3: CASSQVTSTEQFF. The CDR3 nucleotides are TGCGCCAGCAGCCAAGTAACTAGTACTGAGCAGTTCTTC.

V and J are TRBV14 and TRBJ2-3; D may be TRBD2 (6 bases). The CDR3 totals 14 residues. Germline V gene data show CDR1 as SGHDN and CDR2 as FVKESK. Trimming took 4 bases from V and 7 from J, leaving 15 bases between them. The CDR3: CASSPHSGVNTQYF. For the CDR3, the DNA is TGTGCCAGCAGCCCCCATTCGGGGGTGAATACGCAGTATTTT. The variable domain in full, completed from reference TRBV14 and TRBJ2-3, reads EAGVTQFPSHSVIEKGQTVTLRCDPISGHDNLYWYRRVMGKEIKFLLHFVKESKQDESGMPNNRFLAERTGGTYSTLKVQPAELEDSGVYFCASSPHSGVNTQYFGPGTRLTVL.

V is TRBV4-3 and J is TRBJ2-1; D unresolved. V was cut by 0 bases and J by 2 bases, with 8 bases left in between. Germline loops: CDR1 LGHNA, CDR2 YSLEER. There are 15 residues in the CDR3. CDR3 DNA sequence: TGCGCCAGCAGCCAAGATACGGCGGCCTACAATGAGCAGTTCTTC. Amino acid sequence: CASSQDTAAYNEQFF.

This clone was seen a single time. This chain joins TRBV5-4 and TRBJ2-3; possible D gene TRBD1, 5 bases. The CDR3 length is 14 residues. CDR1 SGHNT and CDR2 YYREEE come from the germline V gene (reference sequence). V shed 7 bases and J shed 2 bases, with 14 bases lying between them. The CDR3 loop reads CASSIQGPTDTQYF. The CDR3 nucleotides are TGTGCCAGCTCTATTCAGGGCCCCACAGATACGCAGTATTTT.

Only a few counts were recorded for this clone. The chain carries TRBV6-5 and TRBJ2-5, with D possibly TRBD1 on 6 matching bases. This CDR3 is 13 amino acids long. The germline V gene has CDR1 MNHEY and CDR2 SVGAGI. V was trimmed by 6 bases and J by 2 bases, leaving 10 bases between them. CDR3 region: CASSRTVQETQYF. The CDR3 bases are TGTGCCAGCAGCCGGACAGTACAAGAGACCCAGTACTTC.

This clone appeared a few times. This chain connects TRBV25-1 to TRBJ2-7; the match to TRBD1 covers 9 bases. Looked up from germline, CDR1 is MGHDK and CDR2 is SYGVNS. The CDR3 spans 17 residues. V trimming: 3 bases; J trimming: 1 base; junction bases outside the gene matches: 10. CDR3 sequence: CASSESPGQGGSYEQYV. The CDR3 nucleotides are TGTGCCAGCAGTGAGTCTCCGGGACAGGGAGGTTCCTACGAGCAGTACGTC.

This clone was observed a few times. This chain connects TRBV7-3 to TRBJ2-4, with 7 bases lining up with TRBD1. The CDR3 length is 16 residues. The germline V gene has CDR1 SGHTA and CDR2 FQGTGA. Germline trimming cut 5 bases from V and 4 bases from J; bases unmatched to any gene: 11. This chain's CDR3 is CASSPVAGGRKNIQYF. DNA of the CDR3: TGTGCCAGCAGCCCCGTGGCAGGGGGACGGAAAAACATTCAGTACTTC.

The chain is built from TRBV9 and TRBJ2-3; D gene ambiguous. Per the germline V gene, CDR1 is SGDLS and CDR2 is YYNGEE. With 0 bases removed from V and 5 bases from J, the gap between germline ends came to 10 bases. The CDR3 sequence is 14 residues long. CDR3 nucleotides: TGTGCCAGCAGCGTAGACGATGGAAGAGATACGCAGTATTTT. Its protein is CASSVDDGRDTQYF.

This clone has a single count. The V gene is TRBV19, the J gene TRBJ2-1; the D is unclear. The CDR3 is 14 residues long. V lost 7 bases and J lost 4, with 14 bases in between. Germline CDR1 reads LNHDA; CDR2 reads SQIVND (reference sequence). The CDR3 DNA is TGTGCCAGTACGAGAACCGCGACATACAATGAGCAGTTCTTC. It codes for CASTRTATYNEQFF.

This clone was counted ten times or more. The chain employs TRBV29-1 and TRBJ1-5; D is possibly TRBD1 (5 bases). The CDR3 loop spans 11 amino acids. The germline CDR1 and CDR2 sequences are SQVTM and ANQGSEA. The V and J ends lost 7 bases and 5 bases respectively, with 9 bases between them. The CDR3 DNA sequence: TGCAGCGGAGGGGAGGATCAGCCCCAGCATTTT. This codes for CSGGEDQPQHF.

This clone was seen a few times. J is TRBJ1-4 and V is TRBV6-5, with 7 bases aligning to TRBD1. Germline lookup yields CDR1 MNHEY and CDR2 SVGAGI. With V trimmed by 0 bases and J by 3 bases, 1 base remained unmatched. The CDR3 has 15 amino acids. The CDR3 region is CASSYSGTANEKLFF. CDR3 sequence (DNA): TGTGCCAGCAGTTACTCCGGGACAGCTAATGAAAAACTGTTTTTT.

This clone was detected only a few times. This sequence joins TRBV30 and TRBJ1-1; D is unclear. V lost 0 bases to trimming and J lost 4 bases, with 18 bases between them. Germline V lookup: CDR1 GTSNPN, CDR2 SVGIG (reference sequence). The CDR3 covers 16 residues. Here the CDR3 reads CAWSVRGLALITEAFF. The CDR3 bases are TGTGCCTGGAGTGTACGCGGTCTGGCGCTAATCACTGAAGCTTTCTTT.

The V and J genes are TRBV19 and TRBJ2-3, with 10 bases identical to TRBD2. CDR1 is LNHDA, CDR2 SQIVND, per germline (reference sequence). V lost 9 bases to trimming and J lost 0 bases; unmatched junction nucleotides: 12. This CDR3 contains 17 residues. The CDR3 region has the DNA TGTGCCAGCGCCAGGGGACTAGCGCAAACTAGCACAGATACGCAGTATTTT. Residues: CASARGLAQTSTDTQYF.

This clone was counted between two and nine times. The rearrangement joins TRBV19 to TRBJ1-6; the D is unclear. The germline gives CDR1 LNHDA, CDR2 SQIVND (reference sequence). There are 14 residues in the CDR3. The V end was cut by 3 bases, the J end by 7 bases, with 10 bases between. The CDR3 loop reads CASSIGQTNSPLHF. The CDR3 region has the DNA TGTGCCAGTAGTATCGGTCAGACCAATTCACCCCTCCACTTT. The whole variable domain, filled in from reference TRBV19 and TRBJ1-6, reads DGGITQSPKYLFRKEGQNVTLSCEQNLNHDAMYWYRQDPGQGLRLIYYSQIVNDFQKGDIAEGYSVSREKKESFPLTVTSAQKNPTAFYLCASSIGQTNSPLHFGNGTRLTVT.

The chain couples TRBV10-3 to TRBJ2-2; 8 bases map to TRBD2. The trim removed 2 bases at V and 7 bases at J, leaving 9 bases unmatched. The CDR3 is 16 residues long. Germline V gene data show CDR1 as ENHRY and CDR2 as SYGVKD. This CDR3 is CAISEGSGRLVGELFF. The CDR3 DNA reads TGTGCCATCAGTGAGGGCAGCGGGAGATTGGTCGGGGAGCTGTTTTTT.

This clone was found a few times. This chain links TRBV2 with TRBJ2-3, with 10 bases matching TRBD1. With V trimmed by 7 bases and J by 5 bases, 9 bases remained unmatched. The germline gives CDR1 SNHLY, CDR2 FYNNEI. The CDR3 totals 15 residues. The CDR3 loop is CASNLRDRGLDTQYF. The CDR3 DNA reads TGTGCCAGCAACCTACGGGACAGGGGACTAGATACGCAGTATTTT. The complete variable domain, with remaining parts taken from reference TRBV2 and TRBJ2-3, reads EPEVTQTPSHQVTQMGQEVILRCVPISNHLYFYWYRQILGQKVEFLVSFYNNEISEKSEIFDDQFSVERPDGSNFTLKIRSTKLEDSAMYFCASNLRDRGLDTQYFGPGTRLTVL.

The CDR3 DNA is TGTGCCAGCAGTTACTCGAAAAGTTGCGAGCAGTACGTC. It specifies CASSYSKSCEQYV. V gene TRBV6-5 combines with J gene TRBJ2-7; D gene uncertain. Deletions cut 0 bases from V and 6 bases from J, with 9 bases between. The CDR3 runs 13 residues. Germline V lookup: CDR1 MNHEY, CDR2 SVGAGI.

V and J are TRBV2 and TRBJ2-5; 7 bases are shared with TRBD1. The CDR3 has 13 residues. Trimming took 4 bases from V and 5 from J; bases not matched to a gene: 4. CDR1 and CDR2 from the germline V gene are SNHLY and FYNNEI. CDR3 DNA: TGTGCCAGCAGTGCCGACAGGGCTGAGACCCAGTACTTC. Its translation: CASSADRAETQYF.

There are a few counts of this clone. The genes are TRBV29-1 and TRBJ1-1, with D uncertain. V lost 8 bases and J lost 1, with 17 bases in between. The CDR3 is 14 amino acids. CDR1 is SQVTM, CDR2 ANQGSEA, per germline. CDR3 loop: CSSEGILGNTEAFF. CDR3 DNA: TGCAGCTCCGAGGGAATCTTAGGGAACACTGAAGCTTTCTTT. The full variable domain, rest sourced from reference TRBV29-1 and TRBJ1-1, is SAVISQKPSRDICQRGTSLTIQCQVDSQVTMMFWYRQQPGQSLTLIATANQGSEATYESGFVIDKFPISRPNLTFSTLTVSNMSPEDSSIYLCSSEGILGNTEAFFGQGTRLTVV.

This clone occurred a few times. The same CDR3 also results from other DNA sequences found in this sample. The chain uses TRBV9 and TRBJ2-1; 7 nucleotides agree with TRBD2. V was pared by 0 bases and J by 5 bases, with 5 bases of the junction left unmatched. CDR3 size: 15 residues. Germline CDR1 and CDR2: SGDLS and YYNGEE. CDR3 region: CASSVATSGDNEQFF. The CDR3 DNA sequence: TGTGCCAGCAGCGTAGCGACAAGCGGGGACAATGAGCAGTTCTTC.

The chain couples TRBV2 to TRBJ1-3; D is undetermined. Per germline, CDR1 SNHLY and CDR2 FYNNEI. The V gene lost 3 bases and the J gene lost 2 bases, with 2 bases spanning the gap. This CDR3 region has 12 residues. In DNA form, the CDR3 reads TGTGCCAGCAGTGACGCTGGAAACACCATATATTTT. It specifies CASSDAGNTIYF.